A single T cell receptor beta chain is shown here with its context. Its matching antigen is unknown. This sample was included in a study of spatial heterogeneity in lung cancer. Study overall: Alpha-chain sequences were consistently detected less often than beta-chain sequences. The study's findings and limits: Circulating ubiquitous expanded tumor TCRs were observed more frequently at resection than at follow-up.

CDR3 length: 14 amino acids. Germline V gene sequence: CDR1 MNHNY, CDR2 SVGAGI (reference sequence). V lost 5 bases to trimming and J lost 6 bases; unmatched junction nucleotides: 5. A distinct unique molecular identifier was carried by each TCR cDNA molecule. TCRdb re-called the 5' RACE reads with MiXCR, one entry per CDR3 protein. This table has some 15,000 distinct CDR3 sequences, about a tenth appearing once. Time point meaning: sample taken at primary tumor resection. Whole RNA, isolated from tumor, nontumor lung or frozen PBMC, was sequenced without prior sorting. A total of some 70 untreated early-stage non-small cell lung cancer patients served as donors.

The specimen was PBMCs, collected at surgery. The TCR was taken from a female donor with early-stage non-small cell lung cancer. This chain uses TRBV6-6 with TRBJ2-4, with 9 bases fitting TRBD1. The CDR3 DNA is TGTGCCAGCAGTCCGGGACAGGGACTAAACATTCAGTACTTC. This gives the protein CASSPGQGLNIQYF.